This paragraph reports one T cell receptor beta chain. Its target is unknown. The library targeted TCRbeta and was prepared with unique molecular identifiers. TCRdb re-called the PCR reads with MiXCR, one entry per CDR3 protein. The data show about 980,000 distinct CDR3 sequences, less than 30% seen once. Germline V gene lookup returns CDR1 MGHRA and CDR2 YSYEKL. V lost 8 bases, J lost 2 bases, and 18 bases lay in between. The CDR3 has 16 residues. This sample was taken from a study of T-cell reconstitution after alpha-beta-depleted transplantation in children. Study-wide results and limits: Surviving recipient T cells and intrathymic progenitors accounted for some patients' high TCRbeta diversity at day 60. As was reported, about two months after transplant, alpha-beta T cells came from several hundred expanded graft clones. T-cell counts and diversity were attributed mostly to newly produced T cells one year after transplant.

The V gene is TRBV4-1, the J gene TRBJ2-2; the D is unclear. The specimen was PBMCs, mostly from graft donor cells, collected 360 days after TCRalphabeta/CD19-depleted stem cell transplant. The receptor was isolated from a boy in the first two years of life who had a stem cell transplant for SCID, so the T cells may come from the graft donor. The CDR3 DNA sequence: TGCGCCAGCGCCAACGTGGGCCGGAAAAACACCGGGGAGCTGTTTTTT. Protein: CASANVGRKNTGELFF.